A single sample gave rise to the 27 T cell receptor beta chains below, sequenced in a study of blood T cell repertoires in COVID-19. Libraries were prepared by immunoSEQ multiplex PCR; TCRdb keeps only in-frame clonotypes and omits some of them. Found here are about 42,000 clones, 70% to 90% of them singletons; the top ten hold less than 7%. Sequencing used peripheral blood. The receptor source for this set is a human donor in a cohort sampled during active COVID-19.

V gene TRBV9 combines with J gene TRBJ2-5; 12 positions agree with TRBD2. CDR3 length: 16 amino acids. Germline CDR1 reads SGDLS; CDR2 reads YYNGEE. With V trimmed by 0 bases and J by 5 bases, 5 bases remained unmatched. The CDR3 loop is CASSVGETSGGETQYF. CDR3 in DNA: TGTGCCAGCAGCGTAGGGGAAACTAGCGGGGGGGAGACCCAGTACTTC.

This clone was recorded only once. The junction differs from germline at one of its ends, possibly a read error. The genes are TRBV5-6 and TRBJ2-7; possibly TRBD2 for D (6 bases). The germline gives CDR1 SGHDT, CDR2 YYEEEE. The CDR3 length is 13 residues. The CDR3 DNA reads TGTGCCACCAGCCCTAGGAGGGCAGGCGAGCAGTACTTC. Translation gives CATSPRRAGEQYF.

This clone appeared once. CDR3 nucleotide sequence: TGCGCCAGCAGTGTAGAGAACACCGGGGAGCTGTTTTTT. Protein sequence: CASSVENTGELFF. The J gene is TRBJ2-2, the V gene TRBV5-1, with D unclear. This CDR3 has 13 residues. The germline CDR1 and CDR2 sequences are SGHRS and YFSETQ. The V end was cut by 5 bases, the J end by 1 base, with 6 bases between.

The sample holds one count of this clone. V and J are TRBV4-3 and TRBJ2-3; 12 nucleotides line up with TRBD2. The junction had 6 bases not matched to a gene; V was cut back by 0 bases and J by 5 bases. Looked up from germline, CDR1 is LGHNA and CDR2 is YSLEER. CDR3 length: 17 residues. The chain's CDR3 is CASSQDLLAGGLDTQYF. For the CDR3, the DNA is TGCGCCAGCAGCCAAGATCTCCTAGCGGGGGGGCTAGATACGCAGTATTTT.

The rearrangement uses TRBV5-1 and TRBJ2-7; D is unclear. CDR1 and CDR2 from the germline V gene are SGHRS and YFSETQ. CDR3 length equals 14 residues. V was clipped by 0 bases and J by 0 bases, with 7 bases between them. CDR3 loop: CASSLVASSYEQYF. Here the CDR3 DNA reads TGCGCCAGCAGCTTGGTTGCGAGCTCCTACGAGCAGTACTTC.

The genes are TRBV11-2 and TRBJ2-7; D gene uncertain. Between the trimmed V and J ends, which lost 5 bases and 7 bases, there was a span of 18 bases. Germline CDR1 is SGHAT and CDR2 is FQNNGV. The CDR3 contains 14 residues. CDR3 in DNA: TGTGCCAGCAGCCCCCAAGGCCCACTCGGGGAGCAGTACTTC. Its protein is CASSPQGPLGEQYF.

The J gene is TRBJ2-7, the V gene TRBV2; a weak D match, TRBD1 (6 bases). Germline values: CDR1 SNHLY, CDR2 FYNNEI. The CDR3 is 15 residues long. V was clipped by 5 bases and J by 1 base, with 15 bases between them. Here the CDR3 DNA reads TGTGCCAGCAGTCACAGGGCTCTGCCTTCCTACGAGCAGTACTTC. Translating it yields CASSHRALPSYEQYF.

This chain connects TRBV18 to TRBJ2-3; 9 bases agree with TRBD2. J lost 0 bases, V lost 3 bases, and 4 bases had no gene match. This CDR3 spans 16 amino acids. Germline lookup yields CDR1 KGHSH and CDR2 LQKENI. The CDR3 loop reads CASSPRTSVSTDTQYF. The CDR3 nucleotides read TGTGCCAGCTCACCGCGGACTAGCGTTAGCACAGATACGCAGTATTTT. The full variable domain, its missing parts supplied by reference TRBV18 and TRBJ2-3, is NAGVMQNPRHLVRRRGQEARLRCSPMKGHSHVYWYRQLPEEGLKFMVYLQKENIIDESGMPKERFSAEFPKEGPSILRIQQVVRGDSAAYFCASSPRTSVSTDTQYFGPGTRLTVL.

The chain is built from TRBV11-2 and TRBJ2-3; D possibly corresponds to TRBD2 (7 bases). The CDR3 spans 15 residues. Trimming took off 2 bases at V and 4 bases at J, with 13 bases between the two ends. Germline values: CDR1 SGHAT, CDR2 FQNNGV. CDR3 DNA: TGTGCCAGCAGCTTATGGGGGGGGGCGGCAGATACGCAGTATTTT. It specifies CASSLWGGAADTQYF.

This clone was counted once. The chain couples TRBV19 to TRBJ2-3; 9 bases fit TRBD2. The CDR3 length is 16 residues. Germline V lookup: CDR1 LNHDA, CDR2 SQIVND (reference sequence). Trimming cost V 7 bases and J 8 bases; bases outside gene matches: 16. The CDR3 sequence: CASIRRRGGPIGTQYF. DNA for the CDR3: TGTGCCAGTATCAGAAGGCGGGGGGGCCCCATTGGTACGCAGTATTTT. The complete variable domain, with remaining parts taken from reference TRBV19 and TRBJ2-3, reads DGGITQSPKYLFRKEGQNVTLSCEQNLNHDAMYWYRQDPGQGLRLIYYSQIVNDFQKGDIAEGYSVSREKKESFPLTVTSAQKNPTAFYLCASIRRRGGPIGTQYFGPGTRLTVL.

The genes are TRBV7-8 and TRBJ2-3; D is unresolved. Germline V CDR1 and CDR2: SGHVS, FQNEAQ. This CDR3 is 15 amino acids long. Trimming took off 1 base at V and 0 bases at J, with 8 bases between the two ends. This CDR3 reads CASSLGQASTDTQYF. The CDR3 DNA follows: TGTGCCAGCAGCTTAGGACAAGCTAGCACAGATACGCAGTATTTT.

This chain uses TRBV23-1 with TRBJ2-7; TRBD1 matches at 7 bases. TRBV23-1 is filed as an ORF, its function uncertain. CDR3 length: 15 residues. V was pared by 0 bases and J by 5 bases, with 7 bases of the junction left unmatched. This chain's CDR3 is CASSQSPQGCDEQYF. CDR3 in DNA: TGCGCCAGCAGTCAATCGCCACAGGGGTGTGACGAGCAGTACTTC.

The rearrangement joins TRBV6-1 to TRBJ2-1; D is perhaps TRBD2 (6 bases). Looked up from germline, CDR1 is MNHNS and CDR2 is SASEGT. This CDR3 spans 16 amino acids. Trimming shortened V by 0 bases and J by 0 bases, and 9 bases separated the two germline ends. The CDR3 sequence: CASSEAGTRSYNEQFF. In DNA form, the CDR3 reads TGTGCCAGCAGTGAAGCGGGGACTCGCTCCTACAATGAGCAGTTCTTC.

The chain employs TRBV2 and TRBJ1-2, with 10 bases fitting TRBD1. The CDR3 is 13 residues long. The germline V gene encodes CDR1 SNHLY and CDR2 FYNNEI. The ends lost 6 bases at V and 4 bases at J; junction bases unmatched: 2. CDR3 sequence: CASRDRGAYGYTF. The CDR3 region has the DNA TGTGCCAGCAGGGACAGGGGGGCCTATGGCTACACCTTC.

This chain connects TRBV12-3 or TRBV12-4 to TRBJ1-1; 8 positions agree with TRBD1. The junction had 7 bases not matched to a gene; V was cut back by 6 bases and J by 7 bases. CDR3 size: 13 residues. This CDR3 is CASSPGGAGEAFF. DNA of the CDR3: TGTGCCAGCAGCCCAGGGGGCGCGGGTGAAGCTTTCTTT.

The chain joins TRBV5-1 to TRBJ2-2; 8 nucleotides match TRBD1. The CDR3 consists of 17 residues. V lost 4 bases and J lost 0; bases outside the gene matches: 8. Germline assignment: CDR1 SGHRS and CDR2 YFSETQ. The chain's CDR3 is CASSGGTGPANTGELFF. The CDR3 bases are TGCGCCAGCAGCGGGGGGACAGGCCCCGCGAACACCGGGGAGCTGTTTTTT.

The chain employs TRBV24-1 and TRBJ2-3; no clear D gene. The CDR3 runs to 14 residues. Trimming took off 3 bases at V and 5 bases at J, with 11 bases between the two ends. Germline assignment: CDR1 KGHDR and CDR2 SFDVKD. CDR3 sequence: CATSDPSRRDTQYF. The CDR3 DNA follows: TGTGCCACCAGTGATCCAAGCCGCCGAGATACGCAGTATTTT.

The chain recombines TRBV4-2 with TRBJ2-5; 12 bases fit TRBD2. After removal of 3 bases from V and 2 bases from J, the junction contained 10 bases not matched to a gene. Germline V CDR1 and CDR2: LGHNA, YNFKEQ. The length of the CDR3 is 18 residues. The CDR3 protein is CASSQTLTSGRIQETQYF. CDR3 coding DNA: TGTGCCAGCAGCCAGACTCTTACTAGCGGGAGGATTCAAGAGACCCAGTACTTC.

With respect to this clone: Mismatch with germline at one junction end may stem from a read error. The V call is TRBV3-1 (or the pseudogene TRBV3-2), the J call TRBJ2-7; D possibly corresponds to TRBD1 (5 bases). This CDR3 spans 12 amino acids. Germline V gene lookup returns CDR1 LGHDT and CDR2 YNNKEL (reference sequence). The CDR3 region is CASSQGEGHRRF. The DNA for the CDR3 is TGTGCCAGCAGCCAAGGGGAAGGACACCGCCGCTTC.

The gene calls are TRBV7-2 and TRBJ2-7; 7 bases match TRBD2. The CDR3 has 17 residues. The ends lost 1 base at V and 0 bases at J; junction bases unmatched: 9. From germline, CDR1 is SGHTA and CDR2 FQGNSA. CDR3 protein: CASSLGGGLVNSYEQYF. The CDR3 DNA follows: TGTGCCAGCAGCTTAGGGGGAGGACTAGTCAACTCCTACGAGCAGTACTTC.

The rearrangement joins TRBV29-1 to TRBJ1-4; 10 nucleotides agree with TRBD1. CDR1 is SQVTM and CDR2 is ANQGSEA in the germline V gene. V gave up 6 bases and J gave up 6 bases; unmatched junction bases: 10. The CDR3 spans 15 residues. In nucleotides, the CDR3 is TGCAGCGTCGGTGCGATGACAGGGGGCGATGAAAAACTGTTTTTT. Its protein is CSVGAMTGGDEKLFF.

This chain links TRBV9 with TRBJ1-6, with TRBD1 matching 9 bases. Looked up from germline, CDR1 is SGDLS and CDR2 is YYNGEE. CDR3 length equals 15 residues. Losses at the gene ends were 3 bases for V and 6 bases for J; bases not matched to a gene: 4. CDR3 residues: CASSEMDRGNSPLHF. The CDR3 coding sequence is TGTGCCAGCAGCGAGATGGACAGGGGTAATTCACCCCTCCACTTT.

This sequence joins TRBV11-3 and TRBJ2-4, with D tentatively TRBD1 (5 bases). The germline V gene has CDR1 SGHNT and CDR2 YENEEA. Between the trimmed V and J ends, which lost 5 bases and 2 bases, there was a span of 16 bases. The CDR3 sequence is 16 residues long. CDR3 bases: TGTGCCAGCAGCCGTACCAGGGCATGGACCAAAAACATTCAGTACTTC. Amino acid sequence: CASSRTRAWTKNIQYF.

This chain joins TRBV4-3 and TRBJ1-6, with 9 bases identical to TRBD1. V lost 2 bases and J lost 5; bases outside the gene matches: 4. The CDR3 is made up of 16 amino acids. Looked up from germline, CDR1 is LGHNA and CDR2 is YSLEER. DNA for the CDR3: TGCGCCAGCAGCCAATCGGGACAGGGAGATAATTCACCCCTCCACTTT. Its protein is CASSQSGQGDNSPLHF.

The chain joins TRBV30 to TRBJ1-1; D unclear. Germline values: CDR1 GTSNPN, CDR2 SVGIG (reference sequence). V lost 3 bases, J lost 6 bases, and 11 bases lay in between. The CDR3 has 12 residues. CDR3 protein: CAWSLISSEAFF. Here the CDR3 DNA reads TGTGCCTGGAGCCTAATAAGCTCTGAAGCTTTCTTT.

The CDR3 here is CASSVTSGRAADTQYF. Written as DNA, the CDR3 is TGTGCCAGCAGTGTGACTAGCGGGAGGGCCGCGGATACGCAGTATTTT. The chain is built from TRBV2 and TRBJ2-3, with 14 nucleotides matching TRBD2. V dropped 4 bases and J dropped 6; count of bases not matched to a gene: 6. The germline V gene encodes CDR1 SNHLY and CDR2 FYNNEI. The CDR3 has 16 residues.

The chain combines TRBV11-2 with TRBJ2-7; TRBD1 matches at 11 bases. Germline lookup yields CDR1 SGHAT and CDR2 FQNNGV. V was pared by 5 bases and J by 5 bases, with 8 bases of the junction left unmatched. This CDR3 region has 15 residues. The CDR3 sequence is CASSPWDRGSNEQYF. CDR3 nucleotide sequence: TGTGCCAGCAGCCCGTGGGACAGGGGGAGCAACGAGCAGTACTTC. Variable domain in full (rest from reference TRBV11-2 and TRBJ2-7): EAGVAQSPRYKIIEKRQSVAFWCNPISGHATLYWYQQILGQGPKLLIQFQNNGVVDDSQLPKDRFSAERLKGVDSTLKIQPAKLEDSAVYLCASSPWDRGSNEQYFGPGTRLTVT.